The following is a T cell receptor (beta chain) sequence with its context. Its specificity is unknown. The data stem from a study of cytomegalovirus exposure and HLA in healthy donors. Primers for the PCR totalled 60 Vbeta and 13 Jbeta. This table comes from immunoSEQ multiplex PCR, and its TCRdb copy is limited to in-frame clones, with some not included. The sample shows some 20,000 clones, roughly 80% of them seen only once. The study, taken as a whole, reports: An analysis that was carried out later associated approximately 17,000 TCR beta sequences with HLA alleles at 0.05 false discovery rate.

Unrecorded for this donor was the CMV serostatus. This clonotype was obtained from a human donor in good health. The sample consisted of PBMCs.

The CDR3 nucleotides are TGTGCCAGCAGGAAGGGCCAAGGGGGCGAGCAGTACTTC. It yields the protein CASRKGQGGEQYF. The V and J genes are TRBV7-9 and TRBJ2-7, with D perhaps TRBD1 (6 bases). The CDR3 loop spans 13 amino acids. Trimming took 6 bases from V and 6 from J, leaving 15 bases between them. CDR1 is SEHNR, CDR2 FQNEAQ, per germline (reference sequence).